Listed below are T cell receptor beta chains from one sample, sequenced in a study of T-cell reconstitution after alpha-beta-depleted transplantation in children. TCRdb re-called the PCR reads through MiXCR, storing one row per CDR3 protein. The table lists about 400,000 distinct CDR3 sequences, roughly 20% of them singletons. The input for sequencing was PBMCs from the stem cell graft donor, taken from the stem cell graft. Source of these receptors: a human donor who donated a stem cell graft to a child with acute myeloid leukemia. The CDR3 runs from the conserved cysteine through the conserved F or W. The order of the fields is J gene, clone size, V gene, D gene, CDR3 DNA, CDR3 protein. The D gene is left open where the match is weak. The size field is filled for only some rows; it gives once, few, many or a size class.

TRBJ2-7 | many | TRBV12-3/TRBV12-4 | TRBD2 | TGTGCCAGCACCTTCGGGACTAGCGGGAGAGGGTTCTCCTACGAGCAGTACTTC | CASTFGTSGRGFSYEQYF
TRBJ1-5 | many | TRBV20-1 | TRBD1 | TGCAGTGCGCCAACAGGGGGCGGACAGCCCCAGCATTTT | CSAPTGGGQPQHF
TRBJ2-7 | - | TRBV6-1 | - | TGTGCCAGCAGAATGGGCCACGGCGACTACGAGCAGTACTTC | CASRMGHGDYEQYF
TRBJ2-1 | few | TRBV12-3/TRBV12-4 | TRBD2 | TGTGCCGGGCGCGGGAGTTTGAGCAATGAGCAGTTCTTC | CAGRGSLSNEQFF
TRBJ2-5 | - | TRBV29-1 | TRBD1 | TGCAGCGTTTTGGGAGGGACAGGGGTATGGGAGAGCCAAGAGACCCAGTACTTC | CSVLGGTGVWESQETQYF
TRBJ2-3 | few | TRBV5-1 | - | TGCGCCAGCAGCTTGGGCGACCATGCAGATACGCAGTATTTT | CASSLGDHADTQYF
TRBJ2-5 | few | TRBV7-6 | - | TGTGCCAGTAGGTCCGGGAGTGGGGAGACCCAGTACTTC | CASRSGSGETQYF
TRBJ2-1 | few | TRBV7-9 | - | TGTGCCAGCAGCTTACCAGTGGGGTGGAATGAGCAGTTCTTC | CASSLPVGWNEQFF
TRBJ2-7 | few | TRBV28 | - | TGTGCCAGCAGTCCAGGGCGAGGAGGCTACGAGCAGTACTTC | CASSPGRGGYEQYF
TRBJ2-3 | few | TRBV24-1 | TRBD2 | TGTGCCACCAGTGACCCTCAGCGGGAGGGCCTCCTTGAGGCGCAGTATTTT | CATSDPQREGLLEAQYF
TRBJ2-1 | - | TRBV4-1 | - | TGCGCCAGCAGCCAAGTAGGGAAGAGGAGTTACAATGAGCAGTTCTTC | CASSQVGKRSYNEQFF
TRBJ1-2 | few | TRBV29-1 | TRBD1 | TGCAGCGTTATCACAGGGGACGAGTATGGCTACACCTTC | CSVITGDEYGYTF
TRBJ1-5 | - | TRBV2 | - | TGTGCCAGCAGTGCGGCCAATAGCAATCAGCCCCAGCATTTT | CASSAANSNQPQHF
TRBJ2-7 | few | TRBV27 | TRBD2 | TGTGCCAGCAGTTTAAAGAGAGCGGGAGCAACTTACGAGCAGTACTTC | CASSLKRAGATYEQYF
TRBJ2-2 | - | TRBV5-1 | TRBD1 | TGCGCCAGCAGCTTGGCCCCTCGCGACAGGGGGCTTTCCACCGGGGAGCTGTTTTTT | CASSLAPRDRGLSTGELFF
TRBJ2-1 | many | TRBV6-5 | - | TGTGCCAGCAGTTACAGGGTCTCCCGAAATGAGCAGTTCTTC | CASSYRVSRNEQFF